This T cell receptor beta chain was identified during a study of response to subunit inactivated influenza vaccine (dated by TCRdb to the late 2010s). About the investigation overall: To follow how T cells responded to a trivalent subunit inactivated influenza vaccine, the researchers relied on deep quantitative profiling of the T cell receptor repertoire.

The library was produced with RT-PCR. Sequenced using an Illumina HiSeq 2500. The public sequencing data were trimmed at Q25 with fastp and processed into clonotypes with MiXCR by TCRdb, which kept only in-frame beta chains. Each record represents a unique CDR3 protein, reported with the most common genes and DNA among its rows. Counted in this sample were roughly 520,000 distinct CDR3 sequences; 25% of them appeared once. The top ten clonotypes cover approximately 2% of the sample. According to the germline V gene, CDR1 reads SGHTA and CDR2 reads FQGNSA. From the cysteine up to the phenylalanine, the CDR3 has a length of 14 residues. The CDR3 DNA has 42 bases and is translated from base 1. For this chain, trimming is 4 bases at the V end and 8 bases at the J end, and the number of junction bases without a gene match is 9. What the work shows at the level of the full study, not this receptor alone: According to the authors, only a limited number of new T cells may be recruited by each seasonal influenza vaccination.

This clonotype was counted a few times. Its cognate antigen has yet to be identified. It has no much larger one-base neighbor in the sample; base qualities were not kept. This TCR derives from a man in his fifties who received an inactivated influenza vaccine. Donor details come from another sample of the same person, matched by shared clones. The sequence links TRBV7-2 to TRBJ1-2; TRBD1 matches 8 bases in the middle. This material consisted of CD4+ T cells sorted from PBMCs, taken 5 days after vaccination. The encoded CDR3 is CASSSQGGLRGYTF. The DNA sequence is as follows: TGTGCCAGCAGCTCACAGGGGGGTTTAAGGGGCTACACCTTC.